These T cell receptor beta chains were read from a single sample in a study of molecular identifiers for immune sequencing clone quantification. In TCRdb, the PCR reads were re-called with MiXCR into one record per CDR3 protein. Among approximately 680,000 distinct CDR3 sequences listed, roughly 25% were seen once. Sequencing was done on a sample of naive CD8+ T cells from blood, with Jurkat cell RNA spiked in. Source of these receptors: a human donor in good health. Some libraries in this study had Jurkat cell RNA spiked in. The CDR3 runs from the conserved cysteine through the conserved F or W. The D gene is left open where the match is weak. The size of a clone is reported for some rows only, either as once, few or many, or as a class for expanded clones.

d_gene: NA; abundance: NA; j_gene: TRBJ2-2; v_gene: TRBV4-3; CDR3nt: TGCGCCAGCAGCCAAAAAAAGACTAGTTCGAACACCGGGGAGCTGTTTTTT; CDR3aa: CASSQKKTSSNTGELFF
d_gene: NA; abundance: NA; j_gene: TRBJ2-5; v_gene: TRBV7-9; CDR3nt: TGTGCCAGCCGGAGGGCGGGGCCCCAAGAGACCCAGTACTTC; CDR3aa: CASRRAGPQETQYF
d_gene: NA; abundance: few; j_gene: TRBJ1-1; v_gene: TRBV19; CDR3nt: TGTGCCAGTAGCACTTATCAGTACACTGAAGCTTTCTTT; CDR3aa: CASSTYQYTEAFF
d_gene: NA; abundance: NA; j_gene: TRBJ2-3; v_gene: TRBV9; CDR3nt: TGTGCCAGCAACGAGCAGGGTATCGGCACAGATACGCAGTATTTT; CDR3aa: CASNEQGIGTDTQYF
d_gene: TRBD2; abundance: many; j_gene: TRBJ2-2; v_gene: TRBV24-1; CDR3nt: TGTGCCACCAGTACGGGAGGGGCCGGGGAGCTGTTTTTT; CDR3aa: CATSTGGAGELFF
d_gene: TRBD2; abundance: few; j_gene: TRBJ2-3; v_gene: TRBV9; CDR3nt: TGTGCCAGCAGCGTTGGGAGCGGGGATAGCACAGATACGCAGTATTTT; CDR3aa: CASSVGSGDSTDTQYF
d_gene: NA; abundance: many; j_gene: TRBJ2-7; v_gene: TRBV6-5; CDR3nt: TGTGCCAGCAGTTACGGCGGGTCGGTGGTCGAGCAGTACTTC; CDR3aa: CASSYGGSVVEQYF
d_gene: NA; abundance: many; j_gene: TRBJ1-1; v_gene: TRBV7-9; CDR3nt: TGTGCCAGCAGCAAAGGGAGGGGGGAAGGCACTGAAGCTTTCTTT; CDR3aa: CASSKGRGEGTEAFF
d_gene: NA; abundance: NA; j_gene: TRBJ2-7; v_gene: TRBV27; CDR3nt: TGTGCCAGCAGTTTAGGAGGGGTCCCCTACGAGCAGTACTTC; CDR3aa: CASSLGGVPYEQYF
d_gene: NA; abundance: NA; j_gene: TRBJ1-2; v_gene: TRBV19; CDR3nt: TGTGCCAGTAGTATAGATCACGGCAGCAGCTACACCTTC; CDR3aa: CASSIDHGSSYTF
d_gene: NA; abundance: many; j_gene: TRBJ2-1; v_gene: TRBV9; CDR3nt: TGTGCCAGCAGCACTCAGAATACGATGGGGTTGGATGAGCAGTTCTTC; CDR3aa: CASSTQNTMGLDEQFF
d_gene: NA; abundance: many; j_gene: TRBJ2-3; v_gene: TRBV4-3; CDR3nt: TGCGCCAGCAGCCAAGAGAACTTACACACAGATACGCAGTATTTT; CDR3aa: CASSQENLHTDTQYF
d_gene: TRBD2; abundance: NA; j_gene: TRBJ2-5; v_gene: TRBV6-2/TRBV6-3; CDR3nt: TGTGCCAGCAGTCCCCCGACTAGCGGGGTAGAGCCCCAGTACTTC; CDR3aa: CASSPPTSGVEPQYF
d_gene: TRBD1; abundance: many; j_gene: TRBJ2-7; v_gene: TRBV7-6; CDR3nt: TGTGCCAGCAGCCCGAGGACAGGTCCAAGCTCCTACGAGCAGTACTTC; CDR3aa: CASSPRTGPSSYEQYF
d_gene: NA; abundance: many; j_gene: TRBJ2-6; v_gene: TRBV10-3; CDR3nt: TGTGCCATCAGTGCCAACCCAGGAGCCAACGTCCTGACTTTC; CDR3aa: CAISANPGANVLTF
d_gene: TRBD2; abundance: few; j_gene: TRBJ2-7; v_gene: TRBV27; CDR3nt: TGTGCCAGCAGTCAAGGGACTAGCCGAAATATGGAGCAGTACTTC; CDR3aa: CASSQGTSRNMEQYF
d_gene: TRBD1; abundance: few; j_gene: TRBJ2-2; v_gene: TRBV2; CDR3nt: TGTGCCAGCAGTGAAAGGACAGGGAATCCCGGGGAGCTGTTTTTT; CDR3aa: CASSERTGNPGELFF
d_gene: TRBD2; abundance: NA; j_gene: TRBJ2-5; v_gene: TRBV9; CDR3nt: TGTGCCAGCAGCGGGGGGGGGAGAGAGACCCAGTACTTC; CDR3aa: CASSGGGRETQYF
d_gene: NA; abundance: NA; j_gene: TRBJ1-1; v_gene: TRBV12-5; CDR3nt: TGTGCTAGTGGTTTGTTACAGGGCCGGGTGAACACTGAAGCTTTCTTT; CDR3aa: CASGLLQGRVNTEAFF
d_gene: NA; abundance: few; j_gene: TRBJ2-4; v_gene: TRBV11-2; CDR3nt: TGTGCCAGCAGCTTAGGAAGGGGGGTATACTTAGCCAAAAACATTCAGTACTTC; CDR3aa: CASSLGRGVYLAKNIQYF
d_gene: NA; abundance: many; j_gene: TRBJ1-1; v_gene: TRBV6-2/TRBV6-3; CDR3nt: TGTGCCAGCAGTTACGTCGCCAGTATGAACACTGAAGCTTTCTTT; CDR3aa: CASSYVASMNTEAFF
d_gene: TRBD2; abundance: many; j_gene: TRBJ2-1; v_gene: TRBV29-1; CDR3nt: TGCAGCGTCGAAGCGGGGGCCCCCTCCTCCTACAATGAGCAGTTCTTC; CDR3aa: CSVEAGAPSSYNEQFF
d_gene: NA; abundance: once; j_gene: TRBJ2-7; v_gene: TRBV9; CDR3nt: TGTGCCAGCAGCGGGGGGCCTCGCGGGGGATACGAGCAGTACTTC; CDR3aa: CASSGGPRGGYEQYF
d_gene: NA; abundance: few; j_gene: TRBJ2-7; v_gene: TRBV18; CDR3nt: TGTGCCAGCTCACCACCCATCCGGGACACGGCAAAGGAGCAGTACTTC; CDR3aa: CASSPPIRDTAKEQYF
d_gene: TRBD1; abundance: many; j_gene: TRBJ2-1; v_gene: TRBV7-9; CDR3nt: TGTGCCAGCAGCCCCACACAGGGGGCGGTAAATGAGCAGTTCTTC; CDR3aa: CASSPTQGAVNEQFF
d_gene: NA; abundance: few; j_gene: TRBJ2-2; v_gene: TRBV27; CDR3nt: TGTGCCAGCAGTTTGTCTAGTGGTGGCCCCGGGGAGCTGTTTTTT; CDR3aa: CASSLSSGGPGELFF
d_gene: NA; abundance: NA; j_gene: TRBJ1-5; v_gene: TRBV5-3; CDR3nt: TGTGCCAGCAGCTTTGGGGGGAGGGGTGAGCCCCAGCATTTT; CDR3aa: CASSFGGRGEPQHF
d_gene: NA; abundance: NA; j_gene: TRBJ1-1; v_gene: TRBV7-9; CDR3nt: TGTGCCAGCAGTGTAGGCTCCCTGACAGCTTTCTTT; CDR3aa: CASSVGSLTAFF
d_gene: TRBD1; abundance: many; j_gene: TRBJ2-3; v_gene: TRBV7-6; CDR3nt: TGTGCCAGCAGTACAGGGGGCACAGATACGCAGTATTTT; CDR3aa: CASSTGGTDTQYF
d_gene: NA; abundance: many; j_gene: TRBJ2-5; v_gene: TRBV3-1; CDR3nt: TGTGCCAGCAGCCAAGATCGAGAGACCCAGTACTTC; CDR3aa: CASSQDRETQYF
d_gene: NA; abundance: once; j_gene: TRBJ1-1; v_gene: TRBV3-1; CDR3nt: TGTGCCAGCAGCCAAGAATGGGTGGGGGACACTGAAGCTTTCTTT; CDR3aa: CASSQEWVGDTEAFF
d_gene: NA; abundance: NA; j_gene: TRBJ1-1; v_gene: TRBV27; CDR3nt: TGTGCCAGCACTAACCATTGGGGGCAGGAGAGGAACACTGAAGCTTTCTTT; CDR3aa: CASTNHWGQERNTEAFF
d_gene: TRBD2; abundance: NA; j_gene: TRBJ2-7; v_gene: TRBV20-1; CDR3nt: TGCAGTGCTAGAGATCCGCGGACTAGCGGGTACGAGCAGTACTTC; CDR3aa: CSARDPRTSGYEQYF
d_gene: NA; abundance: NA; j_gene: TRBJ2-7; v_gene: TRBV6-6; CDR3nt: TGTGCCAGCAGTTACTCGAGAGGGGGGTACGCCTACGAGCAGTACTTC; CDR3aa: CASSYSRGGYAYEQYF
d_gene: TRBD2; abundance: NA; j_gene: TRBJ2-1; v_gene: TRBV6-5; CDR3nt: TGTGCCAGCAGTTACCAACTAGCGGGAGGGAAGGATGAGCAGTTCTTC; CDR3aa: CASSYQLAGGKDEQFF
d_gene: NA; abundance: many; j_gene: TRBJ2-4; v_gene: TRBV12-3/TRBV12-4; CDR3nt: TGTGCCAGCAGTCTTGGGGTCCGCTCAAACATTCAGTACTTC; CDR3aa: CASSLGVRSNIQYF
d_gene: TRBD2; abundance: NA; j_gene: TRBJ2-1; v_gene: TRBV4-3; CDR3nt: TGCGCCAGCAGCCAAGATCGAGAGCGGGGTTACAATGAGCAGTTCTTC; CDR3aa: CASSQDRERGYNEQFF